The T cell receptor (beta chain) described here comes from a study of blood T cell repertoires in COVID-19 (TCRdb year 2020). For the wider study: Collaborator samples came from the United States, Italy and Spain and covered acute and convalescent phases of COVID-19. HLA class I and class II types, where available, came from metadata supplied by the sample provider rather than from assay-based typing. The dataset comprised deeply sampled blood TCRbeta repertoires from subjects exposed to, actively infected with, or recovered from COVID-19. The samples were drawn from the first 160 participants of the ongoing ImmuneRACE study and from 1,254 subjects provided by 6 global collaborators. The prospective study material was composed of cDNA or gDNA derived from T cells, B-cell-depleted T cells, or PBMCs. The repertoires were made available in a free public database intended to serve as a resource for research on the immune response to SARS-CoV-2. The sample metadata nearly always contained a de-identified subject ID, COVID-19 status, age in years and sex.

Summary of the overall study and its limitations: The quantity of clinical and demographic metadata differed by source and by participant and was supplied without curation.

Collaborating institutions collected whole blood in K2EDTA tubes following their own protocols. For TCRbeta analysis, collaborators shipped samples in one of three forms: frozen whole blood, isolated PBMCs, or DNA extracted from either of those sample types. TCRbeta CDR3 regions were amplified from genomic DNA using the immunoSEQ Assay, a bias-controlled multiplex PCR. Regarding the original processing steps: Within the assay, amplification of reference gene primers was used to estimate how many nucleated cells each sample contained. Sequence reads were collapsed and filtered to measure the absolute abundance of every unique TCRbeta CDR3 rearrangement. For each sample, productive Simpson clonality was calculated as the square root of Simpson's diversity index across productive rearrangements. The source is immuneACCESS, and TCRdb retained only in-frame sequences with V and J called. Part of the clones is not carried over; for the studies checked, unresolved V genes explain less than half of this, and the remainder is unexplained. V, J and clone size were drawn from that table, and D and trimming were deduced from the DNA. This sample gives about 65,000 clones in total; approximately 94% of them show up just once. Approximately 2.9% of the sample comes from the top ten.

The CDR3 contains 14 residues, cysteine and phenylalanine counted. Left in the record is the CDR3 DNA by itself, 42 bases read in frame from the first base. V is trimmed back by 0 bases and J by 4 bases, and the junction contains 2 bases that no gene match accounts for. In the germline V gene, CDR1 corresponds to KGHSH and CDR2 to LQKENI. As regards this clone: Its antigen remains undetermined. Nothing much larger sits one base from this clone, and base qualities are not available.

The chain employs TRBV18 and TRBJ1-1, and TRBD1 matches 7 of the central bases. The source is a man in his 70s with active COVID-19. The source material was peripheral blood. Read as DNA, the sequence is TGTGCCAGCTCACCACCGGCAGGGGGCACTGAAGCTTTCTTT. This codes for CASSPPAGGTEAFF.